The 32 T cell receptor beta chains in this list originate from one sample, sequenced in a study of beta chain features in type 1 diabetes. Study-wide results and caveats: Type 1 diabetes patients showed a moderate but significant shortening of TCRB CDR3s in all four CD4+ subsets.

No antigen has been assigned to these receptors. Expressed TCRB transcripts got sequenced, as all isolated RNA was reverse transcribed. Libraries were prepared by immunoSEQ multiplex PCR; TCRdb keeps only in-frame clonotypes and omits some of them. Here the sample spans a few hundred thousand clones, roughly a tenth being singletons. Specimen: central memory CD4+ T cells from blood. The receptors originated from a man in his thirties or forties with type 1 diabetes.

This clone was recorded many times. V gene TRBV29-1 combines with J gene TRBJ2-5; no definite D call. Trimming left V 6 bases short and J 2 bases short, with 10 bases between. This CDR3 is built from 12 residues. CDR1 and CDR2 from the germline V gene are SQVTM and ANQGSEA. The CDR3 nucleotides read TGCAGCGTCAAAGGAACACAAGAGACCCAGTACTTC. Protein: CSVKGTQETQYF.

A note on this clone: The same CDR3 also results from other DNA sequences found in this sample. The chain joins TRBV28 to TRBJ2-3; D possibly matches TRBD1 or TRBD2 (5 bases each). With 4 bases removed from V and 2 bases from J, the gap between germline ends came to 7 bases. CDR3 length equals 13 residues. The germline V gene has CDR1 MDHEN and CDR2 SYDVKM. The CDR3 DNA sequence: TGTGCCAGCAGTTCCGGGACCACAGATACGCAGTATTTT. Its translation: CASSSGTTDTQYF.

The chain carries TRBV5-1 and TRBJ2-2; unclear D gene. The CDR3 extends over 16 amino acids. Trimming pared 0 bases from V and 1 base from J, leaving 10 bases between. Germline V gene lookup returns CDR1 SGHRS and CDR2 YFSETQ. CDR3 sequence: CASSLVGSENTGELFF. In nucleotides, the CDR3 is TGCGCCAGCAGCTTGGTGGGTTCGGAGAACACCGGGGAGCTGTTTTTT.

This clone was seen more than once but under ten times. The V and J genes are TRBV14 and TRBJ2-7; D might be TRBD1 (5 bases). Trimming left V 3 bases short and J 0 bases short, with 12 bases between. In germline, CDR1 is SGHDN, CDR2 FVKESK. This CDR3 has 15 amino acids. CDR3 loop: CASSQLRASSYEQYF. The CDR3 nucleotides read TGTGCCAGCAGCCAGCTCAGGGCTAGCTCCTACGAGCAGTACTTC.

The CDR3 protein is CASRSYSRADNEQFF. CDR3 nucleotides: TGTGCCAGCAGGTCCTATTCTCGAGCTGACAATGAGCAGTTCTTC. This chain connects TRBV6-6 to TRBJ2-1; D is unresolved. Trimming stripped 6 bases from V and 5 bases from J, with 17 bases between. Looked up from germline, CDR1 is MNHNY and CDR2 is SVGAGI (reference sequence). The CDR3 consists of 15 residues.

This clone has a handful of counts. V gene TRBV5-4 combines with J gene TRBJ2-4, with 9 bases fitting TRBD2. Germline V gene lookup returns CDR1 SGHNT and CDR2 YYREEE (reference sequence). The ends lost 3 bases at V and 5 bases at J; junction bases unmatched: 18. The CDR3 spans 19 residues. The CDR3 region is CASSSARREGYIPQNIQYF. The CDR3 nucleotides are TGTGCCAGCAGCTCGGCCCGGCGGGAGGGTTATATCCCCCAAAACATTCAGTACTTC.

The chain combines TRBV15 with TRBJ2-5, with TRBD2 matching over 8 bases. This CDR3 has 15 residues. The J segment lost 5 bases and the V segment lost 5 bases, leaving 10 bases of the junction unmatched. Germline CDR1 reads LNHNV; CDR2 reads YYDKDF (reference sequence). CDR3 residues: CATSRTQREFETQYF. CDR3 bases: TGTGCCACCAGCCGTACACAGCGGGAGTTTGAGACCCAGTACTTC. Complete variable domain (other parts from reference TRBV15 and TRBJ2-5): DAMVIQNPRYQVTQFGKPVTLSCSQTLNHNVMYWYQQKSSQAPKLLFHYYDKDFNNEADTPDNFQSRRPNTSFCFLDIRSPGLGDTAMYLCATSRTQREFETQYFGPGTRLLVL.

The sample holds a few counts of this clone. This chain connects TRBV2 to TRBJ1-1; the D gene is possibly TRBD1 (5 bases). CDR1 is SNHLY and CDR2 is FYNNEI in the germline V gene. This CDR3 has 15 amino acids. V lost 4 bases and J 1 base, leaving 13 bases between the germline ends. This chain's CDR3 is CASSASDTPNTEAFF. The DNA of the CDR3 is TGTGCCAGCAGTGCCTCGGACACCCCGAACACTGAAGCTTTCTTT.

This clone appeared many times. V gene TRBV28 combines with J gene TRBJ1-5; D remains unclear. The ends were cut back, 4 bases at V and 4 bases at J, with 8 bases in the middle. The CDR3 has 13 amino acids. Germline V gene sequence: CDR1 MDHEN, CDR2 SYDVKM. CDR3 in amino acids: CASSSGWNQPQHF. In DNA form, the CDR3 reads TGTGCCAGCAGTTCGGGGTGGAATCAGCCCCAGCATTTT. Looking up the rest from reference TRBV28 and TRBJ1-5 gives the full variable domain: DVKVTQSSRYLVKRTGEKVFLECVQDMDHENMFWYRQDPGLGLRLIYFSYDVKMKEKGDIPEGYSVSREKKERFSLILESASTNQTSMYLCASSSGWNQPQHFGDGTRLSIL.

This clone came up a few times. The chain couples TRBV25-1 to TRBJ2-7; D gene ambiguous. V was clipped by 3 bases and J by 5 bases, with 8 bases between them. Germline lookup yields CDR1 MGHDK and CDR2 SYGVNS. The CDR3 contains 12 residues. CDR3 region: CASSEQEDEQYF. The CDR3 DNA is TGTGCCAGCAGTGAGCAAGAGGACGAGCAGTACTTC.

There are a few counts of this clone. V and J are TRBV18 and TRBJ2-4, with D perhaps given as TRBD1 or TRBD2 (5 bases each). With 0 bases removed from V and 4 bases from J, the gap between germline ends came to 13 bases. Germline V CDR1 and CDR2: KGHSH, LQKENI. The CDR3 sequence is 16 residues long. The CDR3 protein is CASSPPTERGKNIQYF. Here the CDR3 DNA reads TGTGCCAGCTCACCACCGACAGAAAGAGGGAAAAACATTCAGTACTTC.

The chain recombines TRBV15 with TRBJ2-3; D possibly corresponds to TRBD2 (6 bases). V lost 5 bases, J lost 0 bases, and 9 bases lay in between. From germline, CDR1 is LNHNV and CDR2 YYDKDF (reference sequence). CDR3 length: 14 amino acids. The CDR3 DNA follows: TGTGCCACCAGCCCCGCGGGAAGCACAGATACGCAGTATTTT. Translating it yields CATSPAGSTDTQYF.

This clone was counted a few times. The chain combines TRBV4-2 with TRBJ2-1, with 7 bases lining up with TRBD2. This CDR3 is 17 amino acids long. Unmatched junction bases numbered 11, after V lost 1 base and J lost 5 bases. The germline CDR1 and CDR2 sequences are LGHNA and YNFKEQ. The CDR3 coding sequence is TGTGCCAGCAGCCAAGGGGACGCTAGCGGTTTCCACAATGAGCAGTTCTTC. Amino acid sequence: CASSQGDASGFHNEQFF.

A few counts support this clone. The rearrangement joins TRBV4-3 to TRBJ2-7, with 11 bases matching TRBD2. V trimming: 0 bases; J trimming: 7 bases; junction bases outside the gene matches: 14. This CDR3 is built from 18 residues. Germline V gene lookup returns CDR1 LGHNA and CDR2 YSLEER. This CDR3 reads CASSQDHEGLRTSGEQYF. The CDR3, as DNA: TGCGCCAGCAGCCAAGATCATGAGGGGCTACGGACTAGCGGGGAGCAGTACTTC.

The table lists this clone with a few counts. This chain uses TRBV5-1 with TRBJ2-7; unclear D gene. Trimming stripped 1 base from V and 0 bases from J, with 20 bases between. This CDR3 spans 18 amino acids. CDR1 is SGHRS, CDR2 YFSETQ, per germline. The CDR3 region is CASSLRSLGRFPSYEQYF. As DNA, the CDR3 is TGCGCCAGCAGCTTGAGGAGTTTGGGCAGGTTTCCCTCCTACGAGCAGTACTTC.

The rearrangement uses TRBV2 and TRBJ1-1; D is possibly TRBD1 (6 bases). This CDR3 comprises 13 residues. Germline V gene lookup returns CDR1 SNHLY and CDR2 FYNNEI. The V and J ends lost 6 bases and 5 bases respectively, with 13 bases between them. The CDR3 loop is CASSLTGRTEAFF. The CDR3 DNA reads as TGTGCCAGCAGCCTTACAGGGCGAACTGAAGCTTTCTTT. Using reference TRBV2 and TRBJ1-1 for the parts outside the CDR3, the full variable domain is EPEVTQTPSHQVTQMGQEVILRCVPISNHLYFYWYRQILGQKVEFLVSFYNNEISEKSEIFDDQFSVERPDGSNFTLKIRSTKLEDSAMYFCASSLTGRTEAFFGQGTRLTVV.

In this sample, this clone turned up a few times. The chain recombines TRBV5-1 with TRBJ2-1; unclear D gene. The CDR3 is 11 amino acids. Trimming removed 6 bases at V and 4 bases at J, with 5 bases between. From germline, CDR1 is SGHRS and CDR2 YFSETQ. The CDR3 sequence: CASKGYNEQFF. CDR3 bases: TGCGCCAGCAAAGGGTACAATGAGCAGTTCTTC.

This clone appeared a few times. V gene TRBV9 combines with J gene TRBJ2-3; the match to TRBD1 covers 12 bases. Trimming at V came to 3 bases and at J to 5 bases, leaving 7 bases not matched to a gene. The CDR3 is 16 residues long. Germline CDR1 reads SGDLS; CDR2 reads YYNGEE. CDR3 sequence reads: CASSGDRGQVEDTQYF. The DNA for the CDR3 is TGTGCCAGCAGCGGGGACAGGGGGCAGGTAGAAGATACGCAGTATTTT.

This clone was seen more than once but under ten times. The J gene is TRBJ2-3, the V gene TRBV5-4, with 8 bases matching TRBD1. Germline V gene lookup returns CDR1 SGHNT and CDR2 YYREEE (reference sequence). The CDR3 loop spans 16 amino acids. Trimming cost V 4 bases and J 6 bases; bases outside gene matches: 13. DNA for the CDR3: TGTGCCAGCAGCCAAGATCAGGAGACAGGGGTGGATACGCAGTATTTT. This codes for CASSQDQETGVDTQYF.

There are a few counts of this clone. The V call is TRBV5-4, the J call TRBJ1-2; D gene uncertain. Trimming removed 0 bases from V and 3 bases from J, with 12 bases in between. The germline CDR1 and CDR2 sequences are SGHNT and YYREEE (reference sequence). The CDR3 contains 15 residues. Written as DNA, the CDR3 is TGTGCCAGCAGCTTGGCGACACAATCGGACTATGGCTACACCTTC. Its protein product is CASSLATQSDYGYTF.

This clone was counted ten times or more. The J gene is TRBJ2-5, the V gene TRBV9; D possibly matches TRBD1 or TRBD2 (5 bases each). Germline V lookup: CDR1 SGDLS, CDR2 YYNGEE. V gave up 4 bases and J gave up 1 base, with 17 bases separating them. The CDR3 is 16 residues long. Here the CDR3 reads CASSTGALGGQETQYF. In nucleotides, the CDR3 is TGTGCCAGCAGCACCGGGGCCCTGGGCGGCCAAGAGACCCAGTACTTC.

V usage is TRBV6-5 and J usage is TRBJ2-4; 7 bases align to TRBD1. CDR1 is MNHEY and CDR2 is SVGAGI in the germline V gene. Trimming cost V 5 bases and J 10 bases; bases outside gene matches: 11. CDR3 size: 14 residues. The CDR3 coding sequence is TGTGCCAGCAGTGAGGGAGACAGGGTAGGGATTCAGTACTTC. Amino acid sequence: CASSEGDRVGIQYF.

V gene TRBV5-4 combines with J gene TRBJ2-1; 9 positions agree with TRBD2. CDR3 length: 16 residues. The junction had 18 bases not matched to a gene; V was cut back by 10 bases and J by 7 bases. Germline values: CDR1 SGHNT, CDR2 YYREEE (reference sequence). For the CDR3, the DNA is TGTGCCGTCCCACAACGAGCGGGAGGTAAATTGAATGAGCAGTTCTTC. It translates to CAVPQRAGGKLNEQFF.

In this sample, this clone turned up a few times. The V gene is TRBV19, the J gene TRBJ2-7; weak D call: TRBD1 (6 bases). Trimming shortened V by 4 bases and J by 5 bases, and 18 bases separated the two germline ends. The CDR3 totals 15 residues. CDR1 and CDR2 (germline): LNHDA, SQIVND (reference sequence). CDR3 nucleotide sequence: TGTGCCAGTAGTAGAGGGACACTGGGACGGGACGAGCAGTACTTC. Translated, it gives CASSRGTLGRDEQYF.

This clone appeared many times. The gene calls are TRBV6-5 and TRBJ1-4; 10 nucleotides agree with TRBD1. The V gene end was trimmed by 5 bases and the J gene end by 11 bases; junction bases not matched to a gene: 8. This CDR3 region has 14 residues. Germline V gene sequence: CDR1 MNHEY, CDR2 SVGAGI. This CDR3 is CASSPRQGAGKLFF. The DNA of the CDR3 is TGTGCCAGCAGTCCCAGACAGGGGGCCGGCAAACTGTTTTTT.

This clone was detected only a few times. The chain has TRBV29-1 and TRBJ2-3, with D perhaps matching TRBD1 or TRBD2 (5 bases each). The CDR3 has 13 amino acids. Trimming removed 4 bases from V and 1 base from J, with 9 bases in between. Germline CDR1 SQVTM, CDR2 ANQGSEA. CDR3 nucleotides: TGCAGCGTTGCAGTGGGGGGCACAGATACGCAGTATTTT. The encoded protein is CSVAVGGTDTQYF.

A remark on this clone: Other DNA sequences in the sample encode the same CDR3. The rearrangement uses TRBV5-1 and TRBJ2-5; 7 positions agree with TRBD2. The V and J ends lost 2 bases and 4 bases, in that order; junction bases with no gene match: 2. The CDR3 loop spans 13 amino acids. Germline CDR1 reads SGHRS; CDR2 reads YFSETQ. CDR3 nucleotide sequence: TGCGCCAGCAGCTTTGGGGAGGGAGAGACCCAGTACTTC. It is translated as CASSFGEGETQYF.

As concerns this clone: Other DNA sequences in the sample encode the same CDR3. This rearrangement joins TRBV5-1 to TRBJ2-5; D may be TRBD1 (5 bases). V lost 4 bases and J lost 5, with 12 bases in between. The CDR3 has 13 residues. Germline CDR1 SGHRS, CDR2 YFSETQ. The CDR3: CASSLSGRETQYF. CDR3 bases: TGCGCCAGCAGCCTGTCAGGGCGGGAGACCCAGTACTTC.

This clone was detected many times. The chain recombines TRBV7-2 with TRBJ1-3; a weak D match, TRBD1 (5 bases). V lost 3 bases to trimming and J lost 4 bases, with 10 bases between them. The germline V gene encodes CDR1 SGHTA and CDR2 FQGNSA. This CDR3 spans 14 amino acids. DNA of the CDR3: TGTGCCAGCAGCTTTATGGGGGTGGGAAACACCATATATTTT. This codes for CASSFMGVGNTIYF. Looking up the rest from reference TRBV7-2 and TRBJ1-3 gives the full variable domain: GAGVSQSPSNKVTEKGKDVELRCDPISGHTALYWYRQSLGQGLEFLIYFQGNSAPDKSGLPSDRFSAERTGGSVSTLTIQRTQQEDSAVYLCASSFMGVGNTIYFGEGSWLTVV.

The chain links TRBV18 to TRBJ2-2; 8 positions match TRBD2. The germline gives CDR1 KGHSH, CDR2 LQKENI. The CDR3 is 22 amino acids. With 2 bases clipped from V and 2 bases from J, the junction kept 22 bases outside the gene matches. The CDR3 nucleotides read TGTGCCAGCTCACCAGTCCGGAAACGGCCCCGGGTTACTAGCGGTAACACCGGGGAGCTGTTTTTT. This codes for CASSPVRKRPRVTSGNTGELFF.

This clone appeared a few times. This chain links TRBV6-6 with TRBJ2-5, with D unclear. CDR1 and CDR2 (germline): MNHNY, SVGAGI (reference sequence). The CDR3 covers 12 residues. V was cut by 4 bases and J by 4 bases, with 7 bases left in between. In DNA form, the CDR3 reads TGTGCCAGCAGTTTTAGCTTAGAGACCCAGTACTTC. This sequence encodes CASSFSLETQYF.

V and J are TRBV7-9 and TRBJ2-3, with TRBD2 as a possible D gene (5 bases). The CDR3 consists of 13 residues. Germline assignment: CDR1 SEHNR and CDR2 FQNEAQ (reference sequence). The V gene lost 0 bases and the J gene lost 4 bases, with 5 bases spanning the gap. The CDR3 loop is CASSLAEADTQYF. CDR3 sequence (DNA): TGTGCCAGCAGCTTAGCGGAGGCAGATACGCAGTATTTT.